This T cell receptor (beta chain) was retrieved from a study of blood T cell repertoires in COVID-19. Background on the study: Acute and convalescent COVID-19 specimens originated in the United States, Italy and Spain. From T cells, B-cell-depleted T cells, or PBMCs came the material, which was cDNA or gDNA.

Clones were read by immunoSEQ multiplex PCR, and TCRdb kept only the in-frame ones, dropping some. In the table there are 300,000 to 450,000 clones, about 90% of which are singletons. Enrolled through a virtual design, the participants were between about 18 and 100 years of age and came from some 25 US areas. Resolution of symptoms, clearance, or two negative PCRs was present in recovered Cohort 3 donors. Losses at the gene ends were 6 bases for V and 0 bases for J; bases not matched to a gene: 3. Germline values: CDR1 ENHRY, CDR2 SYGVKD. The CDR3 contains 15 residues. The chain uses TRBV10-3 and TRBJ1-1, with TRBD1 matching over 11 bases. This clonotype was obtained from a young man who had recovered from COVID-19. The source material was PBMCs or T cells enriched from blood (not recorded which). The CDR3 sequence is CAISGTGGMNTEAFF. The CDR3 nucleotides are TGTGCCATCAGCGGGACAGGGGGGATGAACACTGAAGCTTTCTTT.